The 5 T cell receptor beta chains presented below share a single source sample, sequenced in a study of CD8 T cells in Susac syndrome. Reverse transcription of roughly 0.45 to 1 ug RNA was carried out with random hexamers. One entry per CDR3 protein, called by TCRdb with MiXCR from the immunoSEQ multiplex PCR reads. The table lists about 110,000 distinct CDR3 sequences, approximately 95% of them singletons. Input material: CD8+ T cells from PBMCs. The receptors were gathered from a human donor with Susac syndrome.

The genes are TRBV27 and TRBJ2-2, with no clear D. The length of the CDR3 is 12 residues. V was clipped by 2 bases and J by 7 bases, with 5 bases between them. CDR1 is MNHEY and CDR2 is SMNVEV in the germline V gene (reference sequence). The chain's CDR3 is CASSLVGGELFF. Written as DNA, the CDR3 is TGTGCCAGCAGTTTAGTGGGCGGGGAGCTGTTTTTT.

This rearrangement joins TRBV2 to TRBJ1-4; D not resolved. Germline loops: CDR1 SNHLY, CDR2 FYNNEI. CDR3 length: 14 amino acids. V gave up 2 bases and J gave up 0 bases, with 4 bases separating them. The CDR3 here is CASSEWATNEKLFF. CDR3 DNA: TGTGCCAGCAGTGAATGGGCAACTAATGAAAAACTGTTTTTT.

This clonotype was detected only once. The rearrangement links TRBV7-9 to TRBJ1-1; no clear D. CDR3 length equals 16 residues. Germline loops: CDR1 SEHNR, CDR2 FQNEAQ (reference sequence). Trimming pared 5 bases from V and 0 bases from J, leaving 16 bases between. The CDR3 region has the DNA TGTGCCAGCAGCCAACCTGAGGGCAGCATGAACACTGAAGCTTTCTTT. Translating gives CASSQPEGSMNTEAFF.

The J gene is TRBJ1-6, the V gene TRBV9; D is undetermined. Per germline, CDR1 SGDLS and CDR2 YYNGEE. V lost 3 bases, J lost 2 bases, and 15 bases lay in between. CDR3 length: 17 residues. The CDR3 nucleotides are TGTGCCAGCAGCGCCCCCCGTTCGGGTGCCTATAATTCACCCCTCCACTTT. Amino acids: CASSAPRSGAYNSPLHF.

J is TRBJ2-7 and V is TRBV27, with 8 nucleotides matching TRBD1. The trim removed 8 bases at V and 1 base at J, leaving 4 bases unmatched. Germline lookup yields CDR1 MNHEY and CDR2 SMNVEV (reference sequence). There are 13 residues in the CDR3. The CDR3 region has the DNA TGTGCCAGCCGGACAGGGCCTTCCTACGAGCAGTACTTC. This encodes CASRTGPSYEQYF.